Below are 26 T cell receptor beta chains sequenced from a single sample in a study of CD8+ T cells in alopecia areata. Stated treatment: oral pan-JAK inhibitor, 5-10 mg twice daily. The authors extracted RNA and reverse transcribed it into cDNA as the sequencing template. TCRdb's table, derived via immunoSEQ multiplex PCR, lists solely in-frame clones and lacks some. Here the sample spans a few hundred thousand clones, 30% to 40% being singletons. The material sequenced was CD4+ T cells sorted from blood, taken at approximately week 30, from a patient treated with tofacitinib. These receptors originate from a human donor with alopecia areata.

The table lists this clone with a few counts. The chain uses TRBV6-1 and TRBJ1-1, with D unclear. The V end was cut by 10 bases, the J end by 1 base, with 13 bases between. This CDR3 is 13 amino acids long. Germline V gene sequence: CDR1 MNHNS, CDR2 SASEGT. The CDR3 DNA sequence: TGTGCCACCAAGGGAGGAAGGAACACTGAAGCTTTCTTT. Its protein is CATKGGRNTEAFF.

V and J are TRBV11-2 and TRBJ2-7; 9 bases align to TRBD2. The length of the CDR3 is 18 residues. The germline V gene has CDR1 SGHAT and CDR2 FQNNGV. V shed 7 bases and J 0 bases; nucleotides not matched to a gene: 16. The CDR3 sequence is CASKGSSPSGAFSYEQYF. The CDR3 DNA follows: TGTGCCAGCAAAGGTTCATCCCCTAGCGGGGCATTCTCCTACGAGCAGTACTTC. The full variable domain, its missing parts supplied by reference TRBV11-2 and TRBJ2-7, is EAGVAQSPRYKIIEKRQSVAFWCNPISGHATLYWYQQILGQGPKLLIQFQNNGVVDDSQLPKDRFSAERLKGVDSTLKIQPAKLEDSAVYLCASKGSSPSGAFSYEQYFGPGTRLTVT.

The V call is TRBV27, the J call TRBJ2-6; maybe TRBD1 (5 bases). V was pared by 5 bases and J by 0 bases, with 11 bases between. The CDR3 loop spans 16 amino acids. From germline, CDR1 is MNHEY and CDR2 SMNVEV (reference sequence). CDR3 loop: CASSTTVSSGANVLTF. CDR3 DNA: TGTGCCAGCAGTACGACAGTGTCCTCTGGGGCCAACGTCCTGACTTTC.

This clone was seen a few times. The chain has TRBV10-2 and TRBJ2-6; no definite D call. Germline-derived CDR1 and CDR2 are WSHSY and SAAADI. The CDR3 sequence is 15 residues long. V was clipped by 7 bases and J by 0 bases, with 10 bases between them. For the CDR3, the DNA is TGCGCCAGCAAAACGAGAGGCTCTGGGGCCAACGTCCTGACTTTC. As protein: CASKTRGSGANVLTF.

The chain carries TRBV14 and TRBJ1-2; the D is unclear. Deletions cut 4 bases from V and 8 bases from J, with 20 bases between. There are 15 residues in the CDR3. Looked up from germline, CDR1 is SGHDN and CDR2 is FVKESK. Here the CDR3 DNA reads TGTGCCAGCAGCCTGGGTGGGCAGCCAAAGGGCGGCTACACCTTC. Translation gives CASSLGGQPKGGYTF.

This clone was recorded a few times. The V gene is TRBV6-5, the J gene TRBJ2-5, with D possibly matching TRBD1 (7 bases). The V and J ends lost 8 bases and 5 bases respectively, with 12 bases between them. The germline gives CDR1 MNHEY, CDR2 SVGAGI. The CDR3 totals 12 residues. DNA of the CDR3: TGTGCCAGCGCACAGGGGAGGGAGACCCAGTACTTC. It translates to CASAQGRETQYF.

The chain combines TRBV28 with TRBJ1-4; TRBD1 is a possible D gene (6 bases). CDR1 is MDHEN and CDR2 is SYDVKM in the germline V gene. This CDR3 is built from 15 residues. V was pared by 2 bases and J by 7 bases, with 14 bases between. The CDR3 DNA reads TGTGCCAGCAGTTTAGACCAGACAGGAGGTGAAAAACTGTTTTTT. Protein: CASSLDQTGGEKLFF.

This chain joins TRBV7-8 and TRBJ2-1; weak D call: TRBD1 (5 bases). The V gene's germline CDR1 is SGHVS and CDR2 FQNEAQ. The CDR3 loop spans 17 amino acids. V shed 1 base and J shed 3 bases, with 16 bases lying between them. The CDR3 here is CASSLDPAGYGYNEQFF. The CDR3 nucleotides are TGTGCCAGCAGCTTAGACCCGGCAGGGTACGGCTACAATGAGCAGTTCTTC.

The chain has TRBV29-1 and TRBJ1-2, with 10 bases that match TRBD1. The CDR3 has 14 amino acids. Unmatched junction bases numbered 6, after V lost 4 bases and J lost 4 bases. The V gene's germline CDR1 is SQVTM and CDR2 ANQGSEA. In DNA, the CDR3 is TGCAGCGTTGTCGGGGACAGGGGCCCCTATGGCTACACCTTC. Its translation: CSVVGDRGPYGYTF. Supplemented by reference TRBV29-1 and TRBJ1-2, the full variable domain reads SAVISQKPSRDICQRGTSLTIQCQVDSQVTMMFWYRQQPGQSLTLIATANQGSEATYESGFVIDKFPISRPNLTFSTLTVSNMSPEDSSIYLCSVVGDRGPYGYTFGSGTRLTVV.

CDR3 DNA: TGTGCCACCAAAGAGCGGCACACAGATACGCAGTATTTT. Its protein is CATKERHTDTQYF. This sequence joins TRBV19 and TRBJ2-3, with TRBD2 as a possible D gene (5 bases). The length of the CDR3 is 13 residues. Trimming shortened V by 10 bases and J by 2 bases, and 13 bases separated the two germline ends. Germline V gives CDR1 LNHDA, CDR2 SQIVND (reference sequence).

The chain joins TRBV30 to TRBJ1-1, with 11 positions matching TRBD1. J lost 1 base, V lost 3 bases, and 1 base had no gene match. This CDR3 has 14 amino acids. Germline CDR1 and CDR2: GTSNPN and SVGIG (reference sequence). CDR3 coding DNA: TGTGCCTGGAGCGGGACAGGGGGGAACACTGAAGCTTTCTTT. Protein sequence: CAWSGTGGNTEAFF.

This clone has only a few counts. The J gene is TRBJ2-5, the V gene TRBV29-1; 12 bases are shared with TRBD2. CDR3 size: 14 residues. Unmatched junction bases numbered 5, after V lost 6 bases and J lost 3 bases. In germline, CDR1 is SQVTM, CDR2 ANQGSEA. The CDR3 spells CSVLAGGPEETQYF. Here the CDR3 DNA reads TGCAGCGTCCTAGCGGGAGGGCCAGAAGAGACCCAGTACTTC.

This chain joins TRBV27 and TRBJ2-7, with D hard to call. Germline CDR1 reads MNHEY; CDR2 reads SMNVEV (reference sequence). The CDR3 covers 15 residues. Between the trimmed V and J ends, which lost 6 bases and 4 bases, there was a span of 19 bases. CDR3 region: CASRKSVGSGYEQYF. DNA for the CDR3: TGTGCCAGCAGGAAGTCCGTTGGGTCCGGGTACGAGCAGTACTTC.

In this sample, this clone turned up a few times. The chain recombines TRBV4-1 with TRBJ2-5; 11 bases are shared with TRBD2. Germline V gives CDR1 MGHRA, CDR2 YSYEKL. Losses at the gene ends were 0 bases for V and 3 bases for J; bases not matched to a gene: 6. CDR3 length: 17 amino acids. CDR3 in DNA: TGCGCCAGCAGCCAAGATAGCGGGGGGGCAAGGAAAGAGACCCAGTACTTC. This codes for CASSQDSGGARKETQYF.

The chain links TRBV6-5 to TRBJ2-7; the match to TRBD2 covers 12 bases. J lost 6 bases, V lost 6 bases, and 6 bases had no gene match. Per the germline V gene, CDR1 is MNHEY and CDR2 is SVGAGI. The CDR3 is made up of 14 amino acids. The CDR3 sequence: CASRRTSGIGEQYF. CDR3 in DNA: TGTGCCAGCAGGCGGACTAGCGGGATCGGCGAGCAGTACTTC.

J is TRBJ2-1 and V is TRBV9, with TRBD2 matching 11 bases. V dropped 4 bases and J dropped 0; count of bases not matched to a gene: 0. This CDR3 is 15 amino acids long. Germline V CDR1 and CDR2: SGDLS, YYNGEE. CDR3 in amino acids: CASSTSGSSYNEQFF. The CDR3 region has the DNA TGTGCCAGCAGCACTAGCGGGAGCTCCTACAATGAGCAGTTCTTC.

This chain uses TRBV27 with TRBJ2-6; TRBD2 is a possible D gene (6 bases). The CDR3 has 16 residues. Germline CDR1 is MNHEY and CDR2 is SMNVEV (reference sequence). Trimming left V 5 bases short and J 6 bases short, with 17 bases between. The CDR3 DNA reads TGTGCCAGCAGTCCCCAGGCGGGGCTTTTGGCCAACGTCCTGACTTTC. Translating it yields CASSPQAGLLANVLTF.

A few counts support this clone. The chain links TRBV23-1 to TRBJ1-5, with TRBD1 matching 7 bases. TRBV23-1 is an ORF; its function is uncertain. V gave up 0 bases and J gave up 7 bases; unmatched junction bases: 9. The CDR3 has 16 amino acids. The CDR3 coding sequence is TGCGCCAGCAGTCAATCGAGGGGACAGACCGAGCAGCCCCAGCATTTT. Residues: CASSQSRGQTEQPQHF.

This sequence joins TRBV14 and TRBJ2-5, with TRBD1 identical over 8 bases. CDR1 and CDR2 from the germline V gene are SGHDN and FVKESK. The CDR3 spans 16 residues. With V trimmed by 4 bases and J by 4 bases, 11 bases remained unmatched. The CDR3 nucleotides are TGTGCCAGCAGCCCCCGGACAGGGCATCGTGTAGAGACCCAGTACTTC. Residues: CASSPRTGHRVETQYF.

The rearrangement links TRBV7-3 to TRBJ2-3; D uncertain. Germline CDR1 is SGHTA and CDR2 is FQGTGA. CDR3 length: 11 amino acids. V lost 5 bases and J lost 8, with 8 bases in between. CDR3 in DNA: TGTGCCAGCAGCAACACCAGTACGCAGTATTTT. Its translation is CASSNTSTQYF. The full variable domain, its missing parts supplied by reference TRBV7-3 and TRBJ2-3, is GAGVSQTPSNKVTEKGKYVELRCDPISGHTALYWYRQSLGQGPEFLIYFQGTGAADDSGLPNDRFFAVRPEGSVSTLKIQRTERGDSAVYLCASSNTSTQYFGPGTRLTVL.

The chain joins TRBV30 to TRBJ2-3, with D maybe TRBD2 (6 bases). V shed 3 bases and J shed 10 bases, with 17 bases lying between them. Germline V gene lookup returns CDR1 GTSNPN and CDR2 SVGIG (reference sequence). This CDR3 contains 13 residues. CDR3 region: CAWSEGGKVPQYF. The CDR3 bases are TGTGCCTGGAGCGAAGGAGGGAAAGTCCCGCAGTATTTT.

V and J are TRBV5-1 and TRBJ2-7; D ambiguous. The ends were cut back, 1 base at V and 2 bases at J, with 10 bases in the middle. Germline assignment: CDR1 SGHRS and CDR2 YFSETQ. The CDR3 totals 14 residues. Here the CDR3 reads CASSLTTPAYEQYF. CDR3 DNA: TGCGCCAGCAGCTTGACCACACCAGCCTACGAGCAGTACTTC.

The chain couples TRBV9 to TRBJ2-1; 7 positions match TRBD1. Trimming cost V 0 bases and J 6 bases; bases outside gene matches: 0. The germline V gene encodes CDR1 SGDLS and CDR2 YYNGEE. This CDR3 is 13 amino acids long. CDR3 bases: TGTGCCAGCAGCGTAGCAGGGGGCAATGAGCAGTTCTTC. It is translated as CASSVAGGNEQFF. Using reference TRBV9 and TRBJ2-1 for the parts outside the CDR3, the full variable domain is DSGVTQTPKHLITATGQRVTLRCSPRSGDLSVYWYQQSLDQGLQFLIQYYNGEERAKGNILERFSAQQFPDLHSELNLSSLELGDSALYFCASSVAGGNEQFFGPGTRLTVL.

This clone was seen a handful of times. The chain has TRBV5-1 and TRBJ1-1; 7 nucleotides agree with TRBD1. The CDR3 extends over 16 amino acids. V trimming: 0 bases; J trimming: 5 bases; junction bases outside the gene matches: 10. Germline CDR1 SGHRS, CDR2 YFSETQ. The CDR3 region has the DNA TGCGCCAGCAGCTTGGCCGAGGTGGCAGGGGGTACTGAAGCTTTCTTT. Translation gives CASSLAEVAGGTEAFF.

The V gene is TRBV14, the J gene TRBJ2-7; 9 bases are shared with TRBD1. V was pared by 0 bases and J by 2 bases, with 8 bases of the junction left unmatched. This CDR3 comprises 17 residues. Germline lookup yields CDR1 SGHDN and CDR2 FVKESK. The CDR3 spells CASSQDVWDREPYEQYF. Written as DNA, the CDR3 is TGTGCCAGCAGCCAAGACGTCTGGGACAGGGAACCCTACGAGCAGTACTTC.

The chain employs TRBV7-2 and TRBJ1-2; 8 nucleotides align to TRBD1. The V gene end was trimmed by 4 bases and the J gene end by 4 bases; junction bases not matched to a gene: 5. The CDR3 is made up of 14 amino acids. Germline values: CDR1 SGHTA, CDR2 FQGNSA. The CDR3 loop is CASSSGQGLYGYTF. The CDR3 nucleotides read TGTGCCAGCAGCTCAGGACAGGGACTCTATGGCTACACCTTC.